Presented here are 4 T cell receptor beta chains from one specimen sequenced in a study of response to subunit inactivated influenza vaccine. TCRdb fed the RT-PCR reads into MiXCR, producing one record per CDR3 protein. The sample lists roughly 550,000 distinct CDR3 sequences, around 25% occurring once. The data also belong to a second study, concerning T cells expressing NK-cell markers. That source adds: Making the TCR beta cDNA relied on 5'RACE template switching with UMIs.

Sequenced material: CD4+ T cells sorted from PBMCs, taken less than 13 days after vaccination. The receptor set was obtained from a man aged 50 or older who received an inactivated influenza vaccine.

The V call is TRBV6-1, the J call TRBJ1-1; the D gene is possibly TRBD1 (5 bases). Germline V gene sequence: CDR1 MNHNS, CDR2 SASEGT. The V and J ends lost 2 bases and 0 bases respectively, with 10 bases between them. This CDR3 contains 15 residues. CDR3 sequence reads: CASSESGRVNTEAFF. The CDR3 DNA reads TGTGCCAGCAGTGAATCGGGCAGGGTGAACACTGAAGCTTTCTTT.

The rearrangement links TRBV21-1 to TRBJ1-2; the table's TRBD1 call for D was not verified on the DNA. TRBV21-1 is a pseudogene segment. The CDR3 loop spans 15 amino acids. CDR3 in amino acids: CASSKDGGGLYQDTF. In DNA form, the CDR3 reads TGTGCCAGCAGCAAAGACGGGGGGGGTCTCTATCAGGACACCTTC.

The table lists this clonotype with a few counts. This chain connects TRBV5-5 to TRBJ2-5; D gene uncertain. From germline, CDR1 is SGHKS and CDR2 YYEKEE (reference sequence). Between the trimmed V and J ends, which lost 0 bases and 0 bases, there was a span of 15 bases. CDR3 size: 17 residues. In DNA, the CDR3 is TGTGCCAGCAGCTTGGGCATGACATCGATGTACCAAGAGACCCAGTACTTC. Protein sequence: CASSLGMTSMYQETQYF.

The V call is TRBV7-9, the J call TRBJ1-5, with D possibly matching TRBD1 (5 bases). In germline, CDR1 is SEHNR, CDR2 FQNEAQ (reference sequence). Trimming stripped 3 bases from V and 4 bases from J, with 10 bases between. CDR3 size: 14 residues. The CDR3 loop reads CASSFLGGNQPQHF. CDR3 nucleotides: TGTGCCAGCAGCTTTTTGGGGGGAAATCAGCCCCAGCATTTT.